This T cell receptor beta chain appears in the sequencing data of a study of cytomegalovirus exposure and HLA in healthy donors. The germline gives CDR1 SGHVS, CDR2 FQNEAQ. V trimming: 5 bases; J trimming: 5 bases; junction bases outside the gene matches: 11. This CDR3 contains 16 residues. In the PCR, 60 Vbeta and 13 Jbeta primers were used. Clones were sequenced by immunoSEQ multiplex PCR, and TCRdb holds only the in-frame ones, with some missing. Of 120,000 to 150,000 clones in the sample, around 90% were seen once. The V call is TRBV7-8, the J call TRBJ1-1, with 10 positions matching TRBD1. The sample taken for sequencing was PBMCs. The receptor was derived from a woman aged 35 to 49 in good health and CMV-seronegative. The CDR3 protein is CASSPRQGAGRTEAFF. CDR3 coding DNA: TGTGCCAGCAGCCCCCGACAGGGGGCAGGACGGACTGAAGCTTTCTTT.